The TCR beta chain described here comes from a study of OX40 agonist ivuxolimab in advanced cancers. Method: immunoSEQ multiplex PCR; TCRdb's copy keeps in-frame clones and lacks some. This sample has approximately 68,000 clones; over 70% occur once, and the top ten carry roughly 4.2%. Of note for this clone: The sample contains more than one DNA sequence encoding this CDR3.

Trimming shortened V by 2 bases and J by 2 bases, and 10 bases separated the two germline ends. The V gene's germline CDR1 is SGHKS and CDR2 YYEKEE (reference sequence). This CDR3 has 14 amino acids. The sequence was obtained from an adult with an advanced solid tumor such as melanoma, head and neck, liver or kidney cancer. The chain links TRBV5-5 to TRBJ1-2; TRBD1 is a possible D gene (5 bases). Sequences were derived from CD4+ or CD8+ T cells sorted from blood, sampled in a trial of the OX40 agonist ivuxolimab. Here the CDR3 DNA reads TGTGCCAGCAGCTTAAGCCCAGGGAACTATGGCTACACCTTC. Residues: CASSLSPGNYGYTF.